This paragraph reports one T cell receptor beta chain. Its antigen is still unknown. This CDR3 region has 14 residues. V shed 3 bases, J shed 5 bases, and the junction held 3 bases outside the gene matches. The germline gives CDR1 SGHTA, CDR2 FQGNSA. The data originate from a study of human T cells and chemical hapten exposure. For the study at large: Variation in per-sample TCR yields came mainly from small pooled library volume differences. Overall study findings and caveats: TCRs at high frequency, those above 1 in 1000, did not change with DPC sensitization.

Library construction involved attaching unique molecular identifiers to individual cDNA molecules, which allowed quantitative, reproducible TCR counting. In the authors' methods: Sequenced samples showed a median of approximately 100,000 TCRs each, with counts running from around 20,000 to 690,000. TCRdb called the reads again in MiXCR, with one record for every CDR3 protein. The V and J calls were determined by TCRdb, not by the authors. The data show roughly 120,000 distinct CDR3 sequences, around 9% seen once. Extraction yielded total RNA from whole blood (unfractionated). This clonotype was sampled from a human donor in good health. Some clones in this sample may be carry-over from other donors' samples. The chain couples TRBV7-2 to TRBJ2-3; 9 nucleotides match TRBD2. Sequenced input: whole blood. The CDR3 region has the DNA TGTGCCAGCAGCTTGCGGGGGGGATTAGATACGCAGTATTTT. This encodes CASSLRGGLDTQYF.